Listed here are 28 T cell receptor beta chains from one sample, sequenced in a study of identical twins. TCRdb used MiXCR to reprocess the 5' RACE reads, holding one entry per CDR3 protein. Among about 240,000 distinct CDR3 sequences listed, under 12% were seen once. Sample: memory T cells sorted from blood. These receptors were obtained from a man aged 50-59 years in good health.

The chain combines TRBV5-1 with TRBJ2-7, with D perhaps TRBD1 or TRBD2 (5 bases each). With 0 bases removed from V and 4 bases from J, the gap between germline ends came to 14 bases. This CDR3 is 15 amino acids long. Germline lookup yields CDR1 SGHRS and CDR2 YFSETQ. CDR3 coding DNA: TGCGCCAGCAGCTTGGCCTCAATGAGGGGATACGAGCAGTACTTC. It translates to CASSLASMRGYEQYF.

At least ten counts were recorded for this clonotype. The gene calls are TRBV25-1 and TRBJ1-4; D gene unclear. V was pared by 4 bases and J by 8 bases, with 11 bases between. The CDR3 has 13 residues. From germline, CDR1 is MGHDK and CDR2 SYGVNS. CDR3 loop: CASSANTGEKLFF. The CDR3 DNA reads TGTGCCAGCAGTGCTAACACTGGGGAAAAACTGTTTTTT.

This clonotype has a count of ten or more. The rearrangement uses TRBV20-1 and TRBJ1-2, with 7 bases that match TRBD1. This CDR3 comprises 14 residues. The germline V gene has CDR1 DFQATT and CDR2 SNEGSKA (reference sequence). V dropped 3 bases and J dropped 4; count of bases not matched to a gene: 8. CDR3 nucleotide sequence: TGCAGTGCTAGCCGGGAGGGGGCAGGCTATGGCTACACCTTC. This sequence encodes CSASREGAGYGYTF.

This clonotype was observed many times. One base away lies a much larger clone, so this may be a sequencing read error. This rearrangement joins TRBV3-1 to TRBJ2-7; D not certain. From germline, CDR1 is LGHDT and CDR2 YNNKEL (reference sequence). The CDR3 is 12 amino acids. Trimming removed 0 bases from V and 3 bases from J, with 3 bases in between. The CDR3 region is CASSQDDYEQYF. DNA of the CDR3: TGTGCCAGCAGCCAAGATGACTACGAGCAGTACTTC.

This clonotype has only a few counts. The chain has TRBV5-5 and TRBJ1-2; 7 nucleotides match TRBD1. This CDR3 is 14 amino acids long. Germline CDR1 and CDR2: SGHKS and YYEKEE (reference sequence). V lost 1 base and J lost 4; bases outside the gene matches: 4. The CDR3 bases are TGTGCCAGCAGCTTGACAGGGGATGTCTATGGCTACACCTTC. This codes for CASSLTGDVYGYTF.

This clonotype was observed a handful of times. The genes are TRBV18 and TRBJ2-1; D not certain. V gave up 2 bases and J gave up 6 bases, with 8 bases separating them. The CDR3 consists of 13 residues. The germline V gene has CDR1 KGHSH and CDR2 LQKENI. CDR3 nucleotide sequence: TGTGCCAGCTCACCAAGAAGGGCCAATGAGCAGTTCTTC. Translating gives CASSPRRANEQFF.

This clonotype was counted only a few times. This chain uses TRBV30 with TRBJ2-2, with 9 positions matching TRBD1. J was trimmed by 3 bases and V by 4 bases; bases with no gene match: 3. The CDR3 extends over 14 amino acids. The germline gives CDR1 GTSNPN, CDR2 SVGIG (reference sequence). The CDR3 DNA is TGTGCCTGGACACGGACAGGGGACACCGGGGAGCTGTTTTTT. It yields the protein CAWTRTGDTGELFF.

This clonotype was seen more than once but under ten times. The genes are TRBV6-1 and TRBJ1-4; no reliable D call. The germline V and J ends were trimmed by 3 bases and 5 bases, with 13 bases remaining between them. The CDR3 covers 15 residues. Germline loops: CDR1 MNHNS, CDR2 SASEGT. CDR3 in DNA: TGTGCCAGCAGTGAGATTGGCCACAAGAATGAAAAACTGTTTTTT. This encodes CASSEIGHKNEKLFF.

This clonotype was counted at least ten times. The chain combines TRBV20-1 with TRBJ1-6; D is unresolved. Looked up from germline, CDR1 is DFQATT and CDR2 is SNEGSKA (reference sequence). Trimming removed 3 bases from V and 6 bases from J, with 12 bases in between. CDR3 length equals 14 residues. For the CDR3, the DNA is TGCAGTGCTAGCCTGGGTCCCCTTAATTCACCCCTCCACTTT. Its translation: CSASLGPLNSPLHF.

The CDR3 nucleotides are TGCGCCAGCAGCTTGGAAGGACTAGCGGTTGAGCAGTTCTTC. Translated: CASSLEGLAVEQFF. The genes are TRBV5-1 and TRBJ2-1, with 10 positions matching TRBD2. Germline trimming cut 0 bases from V and 9 bases from J; bases unmatched to any gene: 3. The germline V gene encodes CDR1 SGHRS and CDR2 YFSETQ. CDR3 size: 14 residues.

This clonotype appeared many times. The chain employs TRBV6-2 or TRBV6-3 and TRBJ2-3; unclear D gene. CDR3 size: 14 residues. The V gene's germline CDR1 is MNHEY and CDR2 SVGEGT. V was cut by 2 bases and J by 0 bases, with 6 bases left in between. The CDR3 DNA is TGTGCCAGCAGTTACGAAGGCAGCACAGATACGCAGTATTTT. Its protein product is CASSYEGSTDTQYF.

This clonotype was picked up many times. The chain carries TRBV3-1 and TRBJ1-6; D ambiguous. The CDR3 length is 14 residues. CDR1 is LGHDT and CDR2 is YNNKEL in the germline V gene (reference sequence). The ends were cut back, 2 bases at V and 9 bases at J, with 11 bases in the middle. CDR3 nucleotide sequence: TGTGCCAGCAGCCAACGGGTAGCGAGTTCACCCCTCCACTTT. Translation gives CASSQRVASSPLHF.

This clonotype showed up many times. The chain employs TRBV20-1 and TRBJ2-3; 9 nucleotides match TRBD2. Per germline, CDR1 DFQATT and CDR2 SNEGSKA (reference sequence). V dropped 6 bases and J dropped 0; count of bases not matched to a gene: 1. There are 13 residues in the CDR3. The CDR3 bases are TGCAGTGCCCTAGCGGGGAGCACAGATACGCAGTATTTT. Residues: CSALAGSTDTQYF.

This clonotype was picked up a small number of times. This sequence joins TRBV20-1 and TRBJ2-5; D may be TRBD2 (5 bases). The CDR3 covers 13 residues. V was shortened by 6 bases and J by 1 base, with 12 bases between the two germline ends. Germline CDR1 DFQATT, CDR2 SNEGSKA (reference sequence). The CDR3 loop is CSATLASQETQYF. The CDR3 bases are TGCAGTGCAACCTTAGCGTCCCAAGAGACCCAGTACTTC.

The chain couples TRBV7-8 to TRBJ2-7, with 12 bases fitting TRBD1. The CDR3 consists of 18 residues. From germline, CDR1 is SGHVS and CDR2 FQNEAQ. Unmatched junction bases numbered 10, after V lost 0 bases and J lost 4 bases. CDR3: CASSLALRGTGGSYEQYF. The CDR3 DNA sequence: TGTGCCAGCAGCTTAGCGCTAAGAGGGACAGGGGGCTCATACGAGCAGTACTTC.

CDR3 sequence: CASSFLDRAGELFF. The CDR3 DNA is TGTGCCAGCAGTTTTTTGGACAGGGCCGGGGAGCTGTTTTTT. The chain employs TRBV12-3 or TRBV12-4 and TRBJ2-2; 8 bases map to TRBD1. The CDR3 loop spans 14 amino acids. The V gene end was trimmed by 3 bases and the J gene end by 6 bases; junction bases not matched to a gene: 3.

The chain links TRBV12-3 or TRBV12-4 to TRBJ1-1; tentatively, D is TRBD1 (5 bases). The V end lost 2 bases, the J end lost 5 bases, and 12 bases lay between the germline ends. The length of the CDR3 is 14 residues. As DNA, the CDR3 is TGTGCCAGCAGTTTATCGGGGGTGGATACTGAAGCTTTCTTT. Its translation is CASSLSGVDTEAFF.

J is TRBJ2-1 and V is TRBV20-1, with 10 bases identical to TRBD2. This CDR3 has 15 amino acids. Losses at the gene ends were 5 bases for V and 2 bases for J; bases not matched to a gene: 6. Germline CDR1 is DFQATT and CDR2 is SNEGSKA (reference sequence). This CDR3 is CSAGLAVNTYNEQFF. The CDR3 DNA follows: TGCAGTGCTGGACTAGCGGTGAATACCTACAATGAGCAGTTCTTC.

This clonotype has a count of ten or more. The genes are TRBV20-1 and TRBJ2-5, with TRBD2 matching 7 bases. The trim removed 5 bases at V and 1 base at J, leaving 7 bases unmatched. In germline, CDR1 is DFQATT, CDR2 SNEGSKA (reference sequence). The CDR3 contains 14 residues. This CDR3 reads CSASRWGGQETQYF. CDR3 in DNA: TGCAGTGCTTCCCGGTGGGGGGGCCAAGAGACCCAGTACTTC.

The rearrangement joins TRBV28 to TRBJ1-4; D remains unclear. The CDR3 runs to 17 residues. CDR1 and CDR2 from the germline V gene are MDHEN and SYDVKM. The V end was cut by 2 bases, the J end by 0 bases, with 13 bases between. The CDR3 bases are TGTGCCAGCAGTTTACGACGCCAACGATCAACTAATGAAAAACTGTTTTTT. Translating gives CASSLRRQRSTNEKLFF.

This chain links TRBV28 with TRBJ1-5; a possible D gene is TRBD1 (5 bases). Germline assignment: CDR1 MDHEN and CDR2 SYDVKM. Trimming took 2 bases from V and 3 from J, leaving 14 bases between them. This CDR3 has 16 amino acids. CDR3 bases: TGTGCCAGCAGTTTAATGGGACCCAGTAACAATCAGCCCCAGCATTTT. The encoded protein is CASSLMGPSNNQPQHF.

The table lists this clonotype with many counts. V gene TRBV5-1 combines with J gene TRBJ2-1; the match to TRBD1 covers 8 bases. The germline CDR1 and CDR2 sequences are SGHRS and YFSETQ. The CDR3 is 15 residues long. The V gene end was trimmed by 0 bases and the J gene end by 4 bases; junction bases not matched to a gene: 3. This chain's CDR3 is CASSLGGDRYNEQFF. The CDR3 nucleotides are TGCGCCAGCAGCTTGGGGGGGGACAGGTACAATGAGCAGTTCTTC.

This clonotype showed up many times. V is TRBV12-3 or TRBV12-4 and J is TRBJ2-3; D call uncertain. V was clipped by 1 base and J by 2 bases, with 7 bases between them. The CDR3 sequence is 14 residues long. This CDR3 is CASSLGHVTDTQYF. CDR3 nucleotides: TGTGCCAGCAGTTTAGGTCACGTCACAGATACGCAGTATTTT.

This clonotype was counted only a few times. The rearrangement links TRBV5-1 to TRBJ2-1; D is perhaps TRBD1 (6 bases). The V end lost 1 base, the J end lost 3 bases, and 8 bases lay between the germline ends. CDR3 length: 14 residues. Germline CDR1 is SGHRS and CDR2 is YFSETQ. In nucleotides, the CDR3 is TGCGCCAGCAGCTTGTTACAGGGCTACAATGAGCAGTTCTTC. Translated, it gives CASSLLQGYNEQFF.

In its sample, this clonotype was seen many times. This chain uses TRBV7-8 with TRBJ2-1; TRBD1 matches 10 bases. V was clipped by 4 bases and J by 3 bases; unmatched bases: 12. CDR1 is SGHVS, CDR2 FQNEAQ, per germline. The CDR3 runs 18 residues. CDR3 DNA sequence: TGTGCCAGCAGCTCGCACCACTTCGACAGGGGGCTCTACAATGAGCAGTTCTTC. The encoded protein is CASSSHHFDRGLYNEQFF.

This clonotype has a handful of counts. The rearrangement links TRBV20-1 to TRBJ2-3; 7 bases line up with TRBD1. Germline V gene lookup returns CDR1 DFQATT and CDR2 SNEGSKA (reference sequence). The CDR3 totals 13 residues. The CDR3 reads CQGDLFNRDTQYF. CDR3 bases: TGCCAGGGGGATCTATTTAATAGAGATACGCAGTATTTT.

The rearrangement uses TRBV2 and TRBJ1-1; 11 bases fit TRBD1. This CDR3 is built from 13 residues. Trimming took 9 bases from V and 5 from J; bases not matched to a gene: 5. The germline CDR1 and CDR2 sequences are SNHLY and FYNNEI. The CDR3 DNA reads TGTGCCAGATCGGGACAGGGGGAAACTGAAGCTTTCTTT. This gives the protein CARSGQGETEAFF.

This clonotype was counted ten times or more. CDR3 sequence (DNA): TGCGCCAGCAGCTTCAACTCTGGGGCCAACGTCCTGACTTTC. Translating it yields CASSFNSGANVLTF. This rearrangement joins TRBV5-1 to TRBJ2-6; D unclear. Looked up from germline, CDR1 is SGHRS and CDR2 is YFSETQ. The V end was cut by 2 bases, the J end by 0 bases, with 3 bases between. This CDR3 contains 14 residues.